Included here is one T cell receptor beta chain sequence, with context. This record belongs to a study of OX40 agonist ivuxolimab in advanced cancers. The data were produced by immunoSEQ multiplex PCR, yet TCRdb's version contains in-frame clones alone and is incomplete. The profile shows 60,000 to 70,000 clones, about 85% of them singletons. This clonotype originated in an adult with an advanced solid tumor such as melanoma, head and neck, liver or kidney cancer. Source: CD4+ or CD8+ T cells sorted from blood, taken in a trial of the OX40 agonist ivuxolimab.

The CDR3 nucleotides read TGTGCCACCAGCAGAGGGGAAACGGTCCCCCAAGAGACCCAGTACTTC. Protein product: CATSRGETVPQETQYF. J is TRBJ2-5 and V is TRBV15; D is unresolved. Germline lookup yields CDR1 LNHNV and CDR2 YYDKDF (reference sequence). Trimming removed 1 base at V and 1 base at J, with 13 bases between. This CDR3 region has 16 residues. The full variable domain, in which reference TRBV15 and TRBJ2-5 provide the parts outside the CDR3, is DAMVIQNPRYQVTQFGKPVTLSCSQTLNHNVMYWYQQKSSQAPKLLFHYYDKDFNNEADTPDNFQSRRPNTSFCFLDIRSPGLGDTAMYLCATSRGETVPQETQYFGPGTRLLVL.